The next 13 T cell receptor beta chains were all read from a single sample in a study of cytotoxic CD8 clonotypes in ibrutinib-treated CLL. The protocol was immunoSEQ multiplex PCR, while the TCRdb copy is restricted to in-frame clones and leaves out a portion. The sample shows some 300,000 clones, more than 65% of them seen only once. The sample here was PBMCs, taken before ibrutinib treatment. The receptor source for this set is a human donor with chronic lymphocytic leukemia.

The chain is built from TRBV5-1 and TRBJ2-2, with TRBD1 as a possible D gene (6 bases). Germline assignment: CDR1 SGHRS and CDR2 YFSETQ. V lost 2 bases to trimming and J lost 2 bases, with 10 bases between them. The CDR3 spans 15 residues. CDR3 loop: CASSFGTSNTGELFF. The DNA of the CDR3 is TGCGCCAGCAGCTTTGGGACATCAAACACCGGGGAGCTGTTTTTT.

The J gene is TRBJ1-5, the V gene TRBV11-2; tentatively, D is TRBD1 (5 bases). This CDR3 has 13 residues. Trimming removed 9 bases at V and 7 bases at J, with 16 bases between. The V gene's germline CDR1 is SGHAT and CDR2 FQNNGV. For the CDR3, the DNA is TGTGCCAGTCAGTCTGGGGCGGGACAGCCCCAGCATTTT. It codes for CASQSGAGQPQHF.

CDR3 region: CASSLIQGTDTQYF. In DNA, the CDR3 is TGCGCCAGCAGCTTGATCCAAGGCACAGATACGCAGTATTTT. The J gene is TRBJ2-3, the V gene TRBV5-1, with D uncertain. V lost 1 base and J 1 base, leaving 7 bases between the germline ends. The CDR3 spans 14 residues. The V gene's germline CDR1 is SGHRS and CDR2 YFSETQ.

The CDR3, as DNA: TGTGCCAGCAGCTTGGTGGGGACAGGGGAGAATGAGCAGTTCTTC. Translating gives CASSLVGTGENEQFF. The chain couples TRBV5-6 to TRBJ2-1, with 10 bases fitting TRBD1. V lost 0 bases to trimming and J lost 7 bases; unmatched junction nucleotides: 4. Germline V gene sequence: CDR1 SGHDT, CDR2 YYEEEE. The CDR3 contains 15 residues.

Here the CDR3 reads CASSQSSGSSAGTGELFF. CDR3 coding DNA: TGCGCCAGCAGTCAATCTAGCGGGAGTTCCGCGGGCACCGGGGAGCTGTTTTTT. V is TRBV23-1 and J is TRBJ2-2; TRBD2 matches at 9 bases. TRBV23-1 is an open reading frame whose function is uncertain. The V gene end was trimmed by 0 bases and the J gene end by 4 bases; junction bases not matched to a gene: 9. The CDR3 contains 18 residues.

Points on this clone: The same CDR3 can be traced to other DNA sequences in this sample. This chain links TRBV29-1 with TRBJ2-5, with no clear D. CDR3 length: 12 amino acids. Deletions cut 5 bases from V and 2 bases from J, with 9 bases between. From germline, CDR1 is SQVTM and CDR2 ANQGSEA. Here the CDR3 reads CSVRTDQETQYF. CDR3 bases: TGCAGCGTTAGGACGGATCAAGAGACCCAGTACTTC.

The genes are TRBV29-1 and TRBJ2-5; TRBD1 agrees at 8 bases. The V gene end was trimmed by 5 bases and the J gene end by 5 bases; junction bases not matched to a gene: 10. This CDR3 has 14 residues. Germline V gene data show CDR1 as SQVTM and CDR2 as ANQGSEA. CDR3 in amino acids: CSVTQGARRETQYF. The CDR3 DNA follows: TGCAGCGTTACTCAGGGGGCTCGGAGGGAGACCCAGTACTTC.

V usage is TRBV20-1 and J usage is TRBJ2-3; no firm D call. This CDR3 has 11 residues. Germline V gene sequence: CDR1 DFQATT, CDR2 SNEGSKA (reference sequence). V was shortened by 5 bases and J by 3 bases, with 6 bases between the two germline ends. The CDR3 sequence: CSAATTDTQYF. The DNA for the CDR3 is TGCAGTGCTGCAACTACAGATACGCAGTATTTT.

Turning to this clone: The identical CDR3 is also encoded by other nucleotide sequences in the sample. The chain recombines TRBV7-9 with TRBJ1-1; D not certain. Per the germline V gene, CDR1 is SEHNR and CDR2 is FQNEAQ (reference sequence). Trimming shortened V by 0 bases and J by 5 bases, and 4 bases separated the two germline ends. The CDR3 spans 12 residues. DNA of the CDR3: TGTGCCAGCAGCTTAGCGGGGACTGAAGCTTTCTTT. It yields the protein CASSLAGTEAFF.

This chain joins TRBV7-9 and TRBJ2-7; D gene ambiguous. With 5 bases removed from V and 2 bases from J, the gap between germline ends came to 13 bases. This CDR3 region has 14 residues. The germline CDR1 and CDR2 sequences are SEHNR and FQNEAQ (reference sequence). The CDR3 DNA follows: TGTGCCAGCAGCCGTGGTGGGTTGGCCTACGAGCAGTACTTC. Translation gives CASSRGGLAYEQYF. Filled out from reference TRBV7-9 and TRBJ2-7, the complete variable domain reads DTGVSQNPRHKITKRGQNVTFRCDPISEHNRLYWYRQTLGQGPEFLTYFQNEAQLEKSRLLSDRFSAERPKGSFSTLEIQRTEQGDSAMYLCASSRGGLAYEQYFGPGTRLTVT.

The chain is built from TRBV7-6 and TRBJ1-5, with 10 bases aligning to TRBD1. The germline V gene encodes CDR1 SGHVS and CDR2 FNYEAQ. J lost 0 bases, V lost 3 bases, and 2 bases had no gene match. The CDR3 runs to 16 residues. The CDR3 region has the DNA TGTGCCAGCAGCTTGGGGACAGGGGATAGCAATCAGCCCCAGCATTTT. Amino acid sequence: CASSLGTGDSNQPQHF.

There are a few counts of this clone. The chain employs TRBV10-3 and TRBJ2-3; 7 bases map to TRBD2. This CDR3 spans 16 amino acids. Germline V lookup: CDR1 ENHRY, CDR2 SYGVKD. The V gene end was trimmed by 0 bases and the J gene end by 4 bases; junction bases not matched to a gene: 7. The CDR3 bases are TGTGCCATCAGTGAGTCTGGGACTACTATATCAGATACGCAGTATTTT. As protein: CAISESGTTISDTQYF.

CDR3 region: CASSLLQAEAFF. Here the CDR3 DNA reads TGTGCCAGCAGCTTGTTACAGGCTGAAGCTTTCTTT. J is TRBJ1-1 and V is TRBV5-6; TRBD1 is a possible D gene (5 bases). Germline CDR1 is SGHDT and CDR2 is YYEEEE. The CDR3 has 12 amino acids. The ends were cut back, 1 base at V and 6 bases at J, with 7 bases in the middle.